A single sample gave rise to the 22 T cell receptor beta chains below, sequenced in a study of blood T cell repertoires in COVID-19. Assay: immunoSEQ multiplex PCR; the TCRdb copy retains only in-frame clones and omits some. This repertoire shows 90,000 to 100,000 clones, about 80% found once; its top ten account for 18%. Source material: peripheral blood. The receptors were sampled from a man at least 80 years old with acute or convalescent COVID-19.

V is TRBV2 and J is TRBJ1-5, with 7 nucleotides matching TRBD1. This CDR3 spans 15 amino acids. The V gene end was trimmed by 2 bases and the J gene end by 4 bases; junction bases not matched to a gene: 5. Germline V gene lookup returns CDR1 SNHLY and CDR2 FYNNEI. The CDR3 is CASSERGLANQPQHF. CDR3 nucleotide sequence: TGTGCCAGCAGTGAAAGGGGGCTCGCTAATCAGCCCCAGCATTTT.

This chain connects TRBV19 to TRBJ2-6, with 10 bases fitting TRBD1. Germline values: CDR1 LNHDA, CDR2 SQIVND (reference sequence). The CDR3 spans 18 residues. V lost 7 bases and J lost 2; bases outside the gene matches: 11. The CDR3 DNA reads TGTGCCAGTATCGAAACGGGACAGGGGATCACTGGGGCCAACGTCCTGACTTTC. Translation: CASIETGQGITGANVLTF.

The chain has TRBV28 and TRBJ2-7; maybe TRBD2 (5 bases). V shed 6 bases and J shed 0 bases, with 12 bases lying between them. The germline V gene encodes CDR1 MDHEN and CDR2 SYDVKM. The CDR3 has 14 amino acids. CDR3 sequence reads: CASRGGPFSYEQYF. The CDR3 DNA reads TGTGCCAGCAGAGGCGGGCCTTTCTCCTACGAGCAGTACTTC.

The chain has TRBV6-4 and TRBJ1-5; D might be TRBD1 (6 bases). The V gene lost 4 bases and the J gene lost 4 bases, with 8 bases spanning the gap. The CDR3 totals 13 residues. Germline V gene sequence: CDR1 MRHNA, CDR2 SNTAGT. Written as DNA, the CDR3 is TGTGCCAGCAGTGTTGACAGGAATCAGCCCCAGCATTTT. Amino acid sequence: CASSVDRNQPQHF.

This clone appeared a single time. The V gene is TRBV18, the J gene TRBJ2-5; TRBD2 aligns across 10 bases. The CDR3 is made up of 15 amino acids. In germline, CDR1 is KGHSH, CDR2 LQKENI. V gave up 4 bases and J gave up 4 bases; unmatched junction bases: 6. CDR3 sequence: CASSQRGGTGETQYF. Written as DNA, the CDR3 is TGTGCCAGCTCACAGCGGGGGGGCACAGGAGAGACCCAGTACTTC.

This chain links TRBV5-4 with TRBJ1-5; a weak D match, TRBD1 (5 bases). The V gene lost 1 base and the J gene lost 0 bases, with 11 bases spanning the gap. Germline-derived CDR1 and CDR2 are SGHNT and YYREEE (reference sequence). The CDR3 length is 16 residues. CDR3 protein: CASSLWSGNSNQPQHF. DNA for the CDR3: TGTGCCAGCAGCTTGTGGTCAGGGAATAGCAATCAGCCCCAGCATTTT.

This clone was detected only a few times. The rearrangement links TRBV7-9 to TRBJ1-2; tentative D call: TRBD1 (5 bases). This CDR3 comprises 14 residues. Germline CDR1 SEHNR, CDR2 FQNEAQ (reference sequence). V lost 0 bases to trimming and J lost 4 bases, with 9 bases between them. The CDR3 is CASSLATEVYGYTF. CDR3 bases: TGTGCCAGCAGCTTAGCGACAGAGGTCTATGGCTACACCTTC. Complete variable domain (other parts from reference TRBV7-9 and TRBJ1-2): DTGVSQNPRHKITKRGQNVTFRCDPISEHNRLYWYRQTLGQGPEFLTYFQNEAQLEKSRLLSDRFSAERPKGSFSTLEIQRTEQGDSAMYLCASSLATEVYGYTFGSGTRLTVV.

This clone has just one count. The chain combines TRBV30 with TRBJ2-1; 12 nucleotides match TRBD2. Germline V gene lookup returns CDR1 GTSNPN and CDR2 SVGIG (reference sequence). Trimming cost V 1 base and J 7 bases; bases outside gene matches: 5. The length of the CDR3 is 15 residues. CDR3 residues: CAWSGLAGASNEQFF. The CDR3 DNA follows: TGTGCCTGGAGTGGACTAGCGGGGGCCTCGAATGAGCAGTTCTTC.

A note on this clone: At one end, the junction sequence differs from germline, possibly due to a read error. The CDR3 loop reads CASRLGVGGRSTDTQYF. The CDR3 coding sequence is TGCGCCAGCAGGTTGGGAGTCGGCGGGAGGTCAACAGATACGCAGTATTTT. This sequence joins TRBV5-1 and TRBJ2-3; 8 bases align to TRBD2. Germline loops: CDR1 SGHRS, CDR2 YFSETQ. This CDR3 comprises 17 residues.

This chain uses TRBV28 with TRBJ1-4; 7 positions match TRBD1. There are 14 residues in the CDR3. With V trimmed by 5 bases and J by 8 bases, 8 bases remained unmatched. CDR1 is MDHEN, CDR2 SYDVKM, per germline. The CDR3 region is CASSPTGRGEKLFF. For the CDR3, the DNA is TGTGCCAGCAGTCCGACAGGGCGCGGCGAAAAACTGTTTTTT.

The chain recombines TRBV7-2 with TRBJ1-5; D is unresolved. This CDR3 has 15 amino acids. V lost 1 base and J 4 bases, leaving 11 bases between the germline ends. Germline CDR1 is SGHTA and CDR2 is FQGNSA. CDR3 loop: CASSLGSGRNQPQHF. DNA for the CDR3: TGTGCCAGCAGCTTAGGATCCGGTCGTAATCAGCCCCAGCATTTT.

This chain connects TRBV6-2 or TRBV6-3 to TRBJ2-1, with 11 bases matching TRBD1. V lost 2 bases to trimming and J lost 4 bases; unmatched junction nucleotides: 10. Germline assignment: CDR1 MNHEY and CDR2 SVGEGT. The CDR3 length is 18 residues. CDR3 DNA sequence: TGTGCCAGCAGTTACCCCGAGGGGACAGGGGGAAAGTACAATGAGCAGTTCTTC. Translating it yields CASSYPEGTGGKYNEQFF.

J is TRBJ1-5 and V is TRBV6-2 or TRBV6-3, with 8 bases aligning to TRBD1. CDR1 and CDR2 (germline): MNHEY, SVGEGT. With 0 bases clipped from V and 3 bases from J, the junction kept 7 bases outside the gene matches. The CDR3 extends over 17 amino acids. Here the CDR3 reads CASSYSPRGPNNQPQHF. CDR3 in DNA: TGTGCCAGCAGTTACTCGCCCAGGGGGCCCAACAATCAGCCCCAGCATTTT.

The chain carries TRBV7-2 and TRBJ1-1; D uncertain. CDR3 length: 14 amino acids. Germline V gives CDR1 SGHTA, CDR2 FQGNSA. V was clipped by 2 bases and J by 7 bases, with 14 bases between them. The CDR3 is CASSLSRPSDEAFF. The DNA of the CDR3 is TGTGCCAGCAGCTTATCGCGTCCCTCCGATGAAGCTTTCTTT.

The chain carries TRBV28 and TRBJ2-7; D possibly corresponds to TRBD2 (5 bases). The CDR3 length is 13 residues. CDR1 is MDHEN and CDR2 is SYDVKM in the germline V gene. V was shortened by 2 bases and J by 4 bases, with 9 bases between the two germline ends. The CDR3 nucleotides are TGTGCCAGCAGTTTAAGGACTTCGTACGAGCAGTACTTC. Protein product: CASSLRTSYEQYF. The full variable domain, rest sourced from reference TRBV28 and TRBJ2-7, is DVKVTQSSRYLVKRTGEKVFLECVQDMDHENMFWYRQDPGLGLRLIYFSYDVKMKEKGDIPEGYSVSREKKERFSLILESASTNQTSMYLCASSLRTSYEQYFGPGTRLTVT.

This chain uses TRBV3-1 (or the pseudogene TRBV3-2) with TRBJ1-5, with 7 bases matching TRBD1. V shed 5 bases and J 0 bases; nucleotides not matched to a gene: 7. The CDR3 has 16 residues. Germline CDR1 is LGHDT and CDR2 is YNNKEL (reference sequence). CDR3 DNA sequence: TGTGCCAGCAGCGGGACAGCCTCTTTTAGCAATCAGCCCCAGCATTTT. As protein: CASSGTASFSNQPQHF.

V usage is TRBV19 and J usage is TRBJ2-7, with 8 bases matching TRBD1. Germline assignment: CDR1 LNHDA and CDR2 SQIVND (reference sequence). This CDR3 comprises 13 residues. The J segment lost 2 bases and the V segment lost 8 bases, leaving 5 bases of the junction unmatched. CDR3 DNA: TGTGCCAGTTCCGGGACAGGAGCCTACGAGCAGTACTTC. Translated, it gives CASSGTGAYEQYF.

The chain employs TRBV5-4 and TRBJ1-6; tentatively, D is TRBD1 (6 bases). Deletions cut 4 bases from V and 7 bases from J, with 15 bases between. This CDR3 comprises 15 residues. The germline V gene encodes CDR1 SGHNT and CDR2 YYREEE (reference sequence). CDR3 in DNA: TGTGCCAGCAGCCCGGACAGCTCCTTGAATTCACCCCTCCACTTT. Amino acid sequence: CASSPDSSLNSPLHF.

CDR3 in amino acids: CASSRGAANTGELFF. The CDR3 nucleotides are TGTGCCAGCAGTCGTGGGGCAGCGAACACCGGGGAGCTGTTTTTT. The V gene is TRBV28, the J gene TRBJ2-2; tentative D call: TRBD1 (5 bases). Germline CDR1 reads MDHEN; CDR2 reads SYDVKM. V shed 5 bases and J shed 0 bases, with 10 bases lying between them. This CDR3 contains 15 residues.

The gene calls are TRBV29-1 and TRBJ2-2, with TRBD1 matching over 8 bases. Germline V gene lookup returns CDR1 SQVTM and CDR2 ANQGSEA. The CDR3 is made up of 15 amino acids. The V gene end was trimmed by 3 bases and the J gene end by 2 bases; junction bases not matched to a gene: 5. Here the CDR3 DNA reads TGCAGCGTTGACAGGGGGCAGATCAACACCGGGGAGCTGTTTTTT. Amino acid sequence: CSVDRGQINTGELFF.

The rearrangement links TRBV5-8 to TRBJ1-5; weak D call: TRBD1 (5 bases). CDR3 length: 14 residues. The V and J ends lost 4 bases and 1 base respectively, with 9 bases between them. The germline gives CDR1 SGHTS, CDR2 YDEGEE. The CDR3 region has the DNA TGTGCCAGCAGCGGCGGACACAGCAATCAGCCCCAGCATTTT. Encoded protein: CASSGGHSNQPQHF.

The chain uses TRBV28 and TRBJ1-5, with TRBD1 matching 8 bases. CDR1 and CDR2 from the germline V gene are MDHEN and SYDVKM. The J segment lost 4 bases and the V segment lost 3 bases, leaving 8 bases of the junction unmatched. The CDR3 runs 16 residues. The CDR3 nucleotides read TGTGCCAGCAGTTTTCCGGACAGGGAGCCAAATCAGCCCCAGCATTTT. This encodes CASSFPDREPNQPQHF.